This T cell receptor beta chain was observed in a study of CD8 T cells in Susac syndrome. The RNA, about 0.5 to 1 ug, was put through reverse transcription using random hexamers. With immunoSEQ multiplex PCR, TCR beta CDR3 was amplified across 54 Vbeta and 13 Jbeta. Each CDR3 protein gets one entry after TCRdb re-called the immunoSEQ multiplex PCR reads with MiXCR. The sample has 300,000 or so distinct CDR3 sequences; 92% are singletons. Sequencing targeted TCR beta in blood CD8+ and CD4+ T cells. Bulk CD8+ and CD4+ cells came from magnetic negative isolation; CD8+ TEMRA by FACS. Material for sequencing was CD4+ T cells from PBMCs. This clonotype originated in a human donor with multiple sclerosis.

The CDR3 bases are TGCGCCAGCAGCTCCCGGGACGCCTACGAGCAGTACTTC. This encodes CASSSRDAYEQYF. This rearrangement joins TRBV5-1 to TRBJ2-7; D may correspond to TRBD1 or TRBD2 (5 bases each). Germline CDR1 SGHRS, CDR2 YFSETQ. V shed 3 bases and J shed 2 bases, with 9 bases lying between them. This CDR3 comprises 13 residues.